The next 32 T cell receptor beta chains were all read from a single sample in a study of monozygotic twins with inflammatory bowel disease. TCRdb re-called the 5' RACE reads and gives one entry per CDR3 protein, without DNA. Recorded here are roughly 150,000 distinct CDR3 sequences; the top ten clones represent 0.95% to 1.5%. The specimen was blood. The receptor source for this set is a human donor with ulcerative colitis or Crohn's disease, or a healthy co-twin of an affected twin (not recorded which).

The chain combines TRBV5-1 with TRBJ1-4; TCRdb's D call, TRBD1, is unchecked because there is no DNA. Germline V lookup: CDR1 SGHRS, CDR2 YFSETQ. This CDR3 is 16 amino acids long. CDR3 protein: CASSPRGGITNEKLFF.

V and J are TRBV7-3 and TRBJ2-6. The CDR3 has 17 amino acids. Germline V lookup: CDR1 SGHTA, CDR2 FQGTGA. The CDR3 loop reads CASRLGQPLPGANVLTF.

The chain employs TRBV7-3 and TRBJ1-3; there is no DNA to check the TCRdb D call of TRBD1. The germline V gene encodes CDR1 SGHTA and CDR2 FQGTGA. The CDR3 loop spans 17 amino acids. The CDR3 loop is CASSLAPTGSSGNTIYF.

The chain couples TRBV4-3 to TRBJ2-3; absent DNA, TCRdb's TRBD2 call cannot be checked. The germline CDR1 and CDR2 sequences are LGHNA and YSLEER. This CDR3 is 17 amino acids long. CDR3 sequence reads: CASSRRLATAEGDTQYF.

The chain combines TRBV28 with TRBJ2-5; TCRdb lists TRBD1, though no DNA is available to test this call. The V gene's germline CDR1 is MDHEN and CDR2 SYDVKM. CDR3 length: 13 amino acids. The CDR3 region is CASTPGERETQYF. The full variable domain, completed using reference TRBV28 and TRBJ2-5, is DVKVTQSSRYLVKRTGEKVFLECVQDMDHENMFWYRQDPGLGLRLIYFSYDVKMKEKGDIPEGYSVSREKKERFSLILESASTNQTSMYLCASTPGERETQYFGPGTRLLVL.

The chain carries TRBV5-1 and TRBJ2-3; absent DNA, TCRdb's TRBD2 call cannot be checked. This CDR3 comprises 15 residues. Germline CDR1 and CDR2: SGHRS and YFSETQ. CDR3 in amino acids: CASSSTRGSTDTQYF.

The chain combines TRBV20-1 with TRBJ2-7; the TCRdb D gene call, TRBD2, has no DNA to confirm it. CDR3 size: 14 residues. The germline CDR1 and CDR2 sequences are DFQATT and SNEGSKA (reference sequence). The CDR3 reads CSARGLASAYEQYF.

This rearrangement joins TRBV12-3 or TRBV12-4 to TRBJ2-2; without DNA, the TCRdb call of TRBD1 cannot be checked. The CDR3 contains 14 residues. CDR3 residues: CASSPTDRAGELFF.

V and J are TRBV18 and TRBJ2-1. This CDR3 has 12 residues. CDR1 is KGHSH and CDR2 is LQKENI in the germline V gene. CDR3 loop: CASSQLAVEQFF.

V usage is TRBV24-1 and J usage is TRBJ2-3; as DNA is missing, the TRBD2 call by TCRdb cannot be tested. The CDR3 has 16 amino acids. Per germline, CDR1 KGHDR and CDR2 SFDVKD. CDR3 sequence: CATSDWTSGRTDTQYF.

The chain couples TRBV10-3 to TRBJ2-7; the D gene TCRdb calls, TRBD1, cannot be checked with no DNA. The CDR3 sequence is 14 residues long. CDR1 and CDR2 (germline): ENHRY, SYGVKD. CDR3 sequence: CAISDERTTYEQYF.

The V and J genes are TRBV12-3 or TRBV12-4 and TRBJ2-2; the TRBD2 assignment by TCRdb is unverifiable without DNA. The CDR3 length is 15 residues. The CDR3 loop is CASRLTNAEAGELFF.

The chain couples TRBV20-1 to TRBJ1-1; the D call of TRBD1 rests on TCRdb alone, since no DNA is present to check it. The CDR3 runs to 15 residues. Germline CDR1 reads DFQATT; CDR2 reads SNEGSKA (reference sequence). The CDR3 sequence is CSARGTGGPSTEAFF.

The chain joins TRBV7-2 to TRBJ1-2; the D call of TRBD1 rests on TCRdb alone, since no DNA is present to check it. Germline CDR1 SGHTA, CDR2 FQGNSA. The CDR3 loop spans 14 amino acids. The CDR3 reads CASSLGTGNGGYTF.

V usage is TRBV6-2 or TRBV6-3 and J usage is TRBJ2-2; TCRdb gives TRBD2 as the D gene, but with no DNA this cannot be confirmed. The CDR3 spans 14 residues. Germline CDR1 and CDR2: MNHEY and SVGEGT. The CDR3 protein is CASSSGRQTGELFF.

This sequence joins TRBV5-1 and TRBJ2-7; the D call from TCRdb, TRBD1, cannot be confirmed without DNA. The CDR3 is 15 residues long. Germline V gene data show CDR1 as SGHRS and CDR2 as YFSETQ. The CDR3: CASSSTPGQSDEQYF. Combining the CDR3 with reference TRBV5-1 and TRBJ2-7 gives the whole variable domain KAGVTQTPRYLIKTRGQQVTLSCSPISGHRSVSWYQQTPGQGLQFLFEYFSETQRNKGNFPGRFSGRQFSNSRSEMNVSTLELGDSALYLCASSSTPGQSDEQYFGPGTRLTVT.

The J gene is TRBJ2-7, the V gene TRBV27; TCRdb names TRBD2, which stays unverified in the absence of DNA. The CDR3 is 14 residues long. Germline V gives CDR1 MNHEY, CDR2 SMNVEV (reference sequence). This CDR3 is CASSLYGEGYEQYF.

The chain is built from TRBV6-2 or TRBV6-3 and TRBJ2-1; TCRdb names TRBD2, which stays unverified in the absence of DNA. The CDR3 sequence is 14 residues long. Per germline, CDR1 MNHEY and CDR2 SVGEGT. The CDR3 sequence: CASSTGTSLNEQFF.

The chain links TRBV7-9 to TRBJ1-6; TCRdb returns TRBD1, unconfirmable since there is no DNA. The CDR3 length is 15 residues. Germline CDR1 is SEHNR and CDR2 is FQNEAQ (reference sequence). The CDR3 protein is CASIPSGVPGSPLHF.

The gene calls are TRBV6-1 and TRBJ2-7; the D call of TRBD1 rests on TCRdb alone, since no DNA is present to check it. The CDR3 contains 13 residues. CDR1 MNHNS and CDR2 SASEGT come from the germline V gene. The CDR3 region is CASTRGESYEQYF.

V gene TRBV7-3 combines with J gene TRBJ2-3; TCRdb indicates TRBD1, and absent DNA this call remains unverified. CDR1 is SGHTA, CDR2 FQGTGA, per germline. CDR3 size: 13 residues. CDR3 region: CASSLRDPDTQYF.

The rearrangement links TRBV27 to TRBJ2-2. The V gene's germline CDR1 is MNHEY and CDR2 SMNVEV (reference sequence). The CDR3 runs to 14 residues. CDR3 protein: CASSFGPITGELFF.

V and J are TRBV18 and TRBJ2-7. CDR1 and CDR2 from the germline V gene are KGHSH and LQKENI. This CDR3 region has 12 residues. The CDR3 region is CASSRVDYEQYF.

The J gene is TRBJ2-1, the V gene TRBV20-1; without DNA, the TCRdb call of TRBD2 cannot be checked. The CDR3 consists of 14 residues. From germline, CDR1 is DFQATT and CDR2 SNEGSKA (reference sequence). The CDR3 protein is CSARDGRSVNEQFF.

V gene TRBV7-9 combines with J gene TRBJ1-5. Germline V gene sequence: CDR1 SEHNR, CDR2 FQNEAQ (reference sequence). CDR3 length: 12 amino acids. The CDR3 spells CASSLGSQPQHF.

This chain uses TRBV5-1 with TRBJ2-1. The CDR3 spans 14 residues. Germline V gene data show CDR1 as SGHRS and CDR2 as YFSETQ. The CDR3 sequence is CASSLEIGNNEQFF.

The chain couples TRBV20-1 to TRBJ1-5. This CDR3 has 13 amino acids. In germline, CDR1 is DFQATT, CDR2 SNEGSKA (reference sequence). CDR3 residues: CSAREAGQEPQHF.

The CDR3 is CASSGTGAANYGYTF. The gene calls are TRBV7-9 and TRBJ1-2; the D gene TCRdb calls, TRBD1, cannot be checked with no DNA. The germline gives CDR1 SEHNR, CDR2 FQNEAQ (reference sequence). The CDR3 length is 15 residues.

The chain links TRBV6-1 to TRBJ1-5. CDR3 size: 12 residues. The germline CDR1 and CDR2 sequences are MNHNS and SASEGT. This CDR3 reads CASKYSNQPQHF.

CDR3 region: CASSPYSSSSYNEQFF. The rearrangement joins TRBV27 to TRBJ2-1. CDR1 is MNHEY and CDR2 is SMNVEV in the germline V gene (reference sequence). The CDR3 runs 16 residues.

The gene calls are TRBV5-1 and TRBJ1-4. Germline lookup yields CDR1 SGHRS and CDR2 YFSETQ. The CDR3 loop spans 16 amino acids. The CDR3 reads CASSLGSTATNEKLFF.

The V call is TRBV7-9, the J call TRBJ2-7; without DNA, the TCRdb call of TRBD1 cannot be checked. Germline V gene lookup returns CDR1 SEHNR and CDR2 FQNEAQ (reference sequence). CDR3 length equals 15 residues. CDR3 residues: CASSPPSRGTYEQYF.